A selection of T cell receptor beta chains follows, all from one sample in a study of blood T cell repertoires in COVID-19. The table came from immunoSEQ multiplex PCR; TCRdb's copy has only in-frame clones and leaves some out. The table lists about 110,000 clones, roughly 84% of them singletons. Specimen: peripheral blood. These receptor sequences come from a woman between 40 and 55 years old with acute or convalescent COVID-19. Each CDR3 is given with its conserved first and last residue. The order of the fields is CDR3 length, V gene, clone size, J gene, D gene, CDR3 DNA, CDR3 protein. D genes are given only for firm matches. For some rows the clone size is stated as once, few or many, or as a class when expanded; others skip it.

CDR3 length: 15
V gene: TRBV3-1/TRBV3-2
clone size: NA
J gene: TRBJ2-1
D gene: NA
CDR3 DNA: TGTGCCAGCAGCCAAGGACTCCTCGAGGGCAATGAGCAGTTCTTC
CDR3 protein: CASSQGLLEGNEQFF

CDR3 length: 20
V gene: TRBV6-1
clone size: NA
J gene: TRBJ2-2
D gene: TRBD2
CDR3 DNA: TGTGCCAGCAGTGATCCCCTCCCACTGACTAGCGGGGGAAACACCGGGGAGCTGTTTTTT
CDR3 protein: CASSDPLPLTSGGNTGELFF

CDR3 length: 16
V gene: TRBV3-1/TRBV3-2
clone size: NA
J gene: TRBJ2-3
D gene: TRBD2
CDR3 DNA: TGTGCCAGCAGCCTAGGGACTAGCGGAGGCACAGATACGCAGTATTTT
CDR3 protein: CASSLGTSGGTDTQYF

CDR3 length: 14
V gene: TRBV4-3
clone size: NA
J gene: TRBJ1-1
D gene: NA
CDR3 DNA: TGCGCCAGCAGCCAAGATCGAGACATTAGAAAAGCTTTCTTT
CDR3 protein: CASSQDRDIRKAFF

CDR3 length: 14
V gene: TRBV2
clone size: NA
J gene: TRBJ1-5
D gene: NA
CDR3 DNA: TGTGCCAGCAATAGGGGAAATAGCAATCAGCCCCAGCATTTT
CDR3 protein: CASNRGNSNQPQHF

CDR3 length: 12
V gene: TRBV2
clone size: NA
J gene: TRBJ1-5
D gene: NA
CDR3 DNA: TGTGCCAGCAGGGAGGATTATCAGCCCCAGCATTTT
CDR3 protein: CASREDYQPQHF

CDR3 length: 15
V gene: TRBV3-1/TRBV3-2
clone size: NA
J gene: TRBJ1-2
D gene: NA
CDR3 DNA: TGTGCCAGCAGCCACCAGGGAGGAAAGAACTATGGCTACACCTTC
CDR3 protein: CASSHQGGKNYGYTF

CDR3 length: 16
V gene: TRBV9
clone size: NA
J gene: TRBJ2-1
D gene: TRBD2
CDR3 DNA: TGTGCCAGCAGCGTAGGACTAGCGGGGGGAGGGAATGAGCAGTTCTTC
CDR3 protein: CASSVGLAGGGNEQFF

CDR3 length: 15
V gene: TRBV2
clone size: NA
J gene: TRBJ2-6
D gene: NA
CDR3 DNA: TGTGCCAGCAGTGTAGAGGATTCTGGGGCCAACGTCCTGACTTTC
CDR3 protein: CASSVEDSGANVLTF

CDR3 length: 13
V gene: TRBV7-3
clone size: NA
J gene: TRBJ2-1
D gene: TRBD1
CDR3 DNA: TGTGCCAGCAGGGACAGGTCCACGGATGAGCAGTTCTTC
CDR3 protein: CASRDRSTDEQFF

CDR3 length: 14
V gene: TRBV7-6
clone size: once
J gene: TRBJ1-1
D gene: NA
CDR3 DNA: TGTGCCAGCAGCCCTGGAGAACCAAACACTGAAGCTTTCTTT
CDR3 protein: CASSPGEPNTEAFF

CDR3 length: 14
V gene: TRBV7-9
clone size: NA
J gene: TRBJ1-1
D gene: NA
CDR3 DNA: TGTGCCAGCACCACTAGGCGGGGGGACGCTGAAGCTTTCTTT
CDR3 protein: CASTTRRGDAEAFF

CDR3 length: 17
V gene: TRBV10-3
clone size: NA
J gene: TRBJ2-7
D gene: TRBD1
CDR3 DNA: TGTGCCATCAGTGAGTCGGCCCCGGGACAGGCGTTGTGGGAGCAGTACTTC
CDR3 protein: CAISESAPGQALWEQYF

CDR3 length: 20
V gene: TRBV6-4
clone size: NA
J gene: TRBJ1-4
D gene: TRBD1
CDR3 DNA: TGTGCCAGCAGTGACAGGGTGGGGACAGGGAAATTTGCAACTAATGAAAAACTGTTTTTT
CDR3 protein: CASSDRVGTGKFATNEKLFF

CDR3 length: 15
V gene: TRBV9
clone size: NA
J gene: TRBJ1-5
D gene: TRBD1
CDR3 DNA: TGTGCCAGCAGCGCCTCCACGACAGGGGACCAGCCCCAGCATTTT
CDR3 protein: CASSASTTGDQPQHF

CDR3 length: 12
V gene: TRBV5-1
clone size: few
J gene: TRBJ1-2
D gene: NA
CDR3 DNA: TGCGCCAGTAATAAGGGGGTCGATGGCTACACCTTC
CDR3 protein: CASNKGVDGYTF

CDR3 length: 15
V gene: TRBV21-1
clone size: once
J gene: TRBJ2-7
D gene: NA
CDR3 DNA: TGTGCCAGCAGCAAATGGGCAGGGGTCGTCTACGAGCAGTACTTC
CDR3 protein: CASSKWAGVVYEQYF

CDR3 length: 14
V gene: TRBV4-3
clone size: NA
J gene: TRBJ1-2
D gene: NA
CDR3 DNA: TGCGCCAGCAGCCAAGGACAGTCTAACTATGGCTACACCTTC
CDR3 protein: CASSQGQSNYGYTF

CDR3 length: 15
V gene: TRBV25-1
clone size: NA
J gene: TRBJ1-4
D gene: NA
CDR3 DNA: TGTGCCAGCAGTGCCCCGACAGCTGCGAATGAAAAACTGTTTTTT
CDR3 protein: CASSAPTAANEKLFF

CDR3 length: 14
V gene: TRBV5-1
clone size: NA
J gene: TRBJ1-1
D gene: TRBD1
CDR3 DNA: TGCGCCAGCAGCCGGGACAGGATGAACACTGAAGCTTTCTTT
CDR3 protein: CASSRDRMNTEAFF

CDR3 length: 17
V gene: TRBV6-2/TRBV6-3
clone size: NA
J gene: TRBJ2-3
D gene: TRBD2
CDR3 DNA: TGTGCCAGCAGCAATTCGGGGACTAGCGGGGGAATTTATACGCAGTATTTT
CDR3 protein: CASSNSGTSGGIYTQYF

CDR3 length: 15
V gene: TRBV19
clone size: NA
J gene: TRBJ1-5
D gene: NA
CDR3 DNA: TGTGCCAGTAGTATAGATGGAGCAGAAAATCAGCCCCAGCATTTT
CDR3 protein: CASSIDGAENQPQHF

CDR3 length: 15
V gene: TRBV6-9
clone size: NA
J gene: TRBJ1-2
D gene: NA
CDR3 DNA: TGTGCCAGCAGTTATATCAAGACTACTAACTATGGCTACACCTTC
CDR3 protein: CASSYIKTTNYGYTF

CDR3 length: 14
V gene: TRBV5-4
clone size: NA
J gene: TRBJ1-3
D gene: NA
CDR3 DNA: TGTGCCAGCAGCTTGGGAGTCTCTGGAAACACCATATATTTT
CDR3 protein: CASSLGVSGNTIYF

CDR3 length: 15
V gene: TRBV5-1
clone size: NA
J gene: TRBJ2-1
D gene: NA
CDR3 DNA: TGCGCCAGCAGCTTGTCGGGGGACTCCTACAATGAGCAGTTCTTC
CDR3 protein: CASSLSGDSYNEQFF

CDR3 length: 13
V gene: TRBV30
clone size: NA
J gene: TRBJ1-2
D gene: NA
CDR3 DNA: TGTGCCTGGAGGGGCGGGTTCGACTATGGCTACACCTTC
CDR3 protein: CAWRGGFDYGYTF

CDR3 length: 14
V gene: TRBV12-5
clone size: NA
J gene: TRBJ1-1
D gene: TRBD1
CDR3 DNA: TGTGCTAGTGGTTACAATACAGGACAGGTTGAAGCTTTCTTT
CDR3 protein: CASGYNTGQVEAFF

CDR3 length: 14
V gene: TRBV7-9
clone size: NA
J gene: TRBJ1-3
D gene: TRBD1
CDR3 DNA: TGTGCCAGCAGCCAGACAGGGAATGGAAACACCATATATTTT
CDR3 protein: CASSQTGNGNTIYF

CDR3 length: 15
V gene: TRBV7-2
clone size: NA
J gene: TRBJ1-1
D gene: NA
CDR3 DNA: TGTGCCAGCAGCTTATCCGCGACGGGGAGGACTGAAGCTTTCTTT
CDR3 protein: CASSLSATGRTEAFF

CDR3 length: 17
V gene: TRBV19
clone size: NA
J gene: TRBJ1-6
D gene: NA
CDR3 DNA: TGTGCCAGTAGTTCCACAGGCTCTGTGCGAAGGAATTCACCCCTCCACTTT
CDR3 protein: CASSSTGSVRRNSPLHF

CDR3 length: 15
V gene: TRBV6-5
clone size: NA
J gene: TRBJ2-3
D gene: TRBD1
CDR3 DNA: TGTGCCAGCAGTTACTCTACAGGGGGCGCAGATACGCAGTATTTT
CDR3 protein: CASSYSTGGADTQYF

CDR3 length: 14
V gene: TRBV2
clone size: many
J gene: TRBJ1-2
D gene: NA
CDR3 DNA: TGTGCCAGCAGTGCCGAACAGGGTGGCTATGGCTACACCTTC
CDR3 protein: CASSAEQGGYGYTF

CDR3 length: 16
V gene: TRBV4-3
clone size: NA
J gene: TRBJ1-5
D gene: NA
CDR3 DNA: TGCGCCAGCAGCCAAGATTCGGGGAGGGGTAGGCAGCCCCAGCATTTT
CDR3 protein: CASSQDSGRGRQPQHF

CDR3 length: 17
V gene: TRBV18
clone size: NA
J gene: TRBJ1-4
D gene: TRBD1
CDR3 DNA: TGTGCCAGCTCACCACAATCTGGGGGACAGGGGGATGAAAAACTGTTTTTT
CDR3 protein: CASSPQSGGQGDEKLFF

CDR3 length: 15
V gene: TRBV12-5
clone size: NA
J gene: TRBJ2-3
D gene: TRBD1
CDR3 DNA: TGTGCTAGTGGTTTATCAGGGGGAAGCACAGATACGCAGTATTTT
CDR3 protein: CASGLSGGSTDTQYF

CDR3 length: 11
V gene: TRBV12-3/TRBV12-4
clone size: NA
J gene: TRBJ1-1
D gene: NA
CDR3 DNA: TGTGCCAGCATGAACAGGGTTGAAGCTTTCTTT
CDR3 protein: CASMNRVEAFF

CDR3 length: 16
V gene: TRBV4-1
clone size: NA
J gene: TRBJ1-2
D gene: NA
CDR3 DNA: TGCGCCAGCAGCCAAGAAACGGACAGTGCCAACTATGGCTACACCTTC
CDR3 protein: CASSQETDSANYGYTF

CDR3 length: 18
V gene: TRBV6-4
clone size: NA
J gene: TRBJ2-1
D gene: TRBD2
CDR3 DNA: TGTGCCAGCAGTGACGGGGGACTAGCGGGGGGACCCTACAATGAGCAGTTCTTC
CDR3 protein: CASSDGGLAGGPYNEQFF

CDR3 length: 14
V gene: TRBV7-2
clone size: NA
J gene: TRBJ2-7
D gene: TRBD2
CDR3 DNA: TGTGCCAGCCGATTGACTAGCGGATCCTACGAGCAGTACTTC
CDR3 protein: CASRLTSGSYEQYF

CDR3 length: 16
V gene: TRBV10-3
clone size: NA
J gene: TRBJ2-1
D gene: TRBD1
CDR3 DNA: TGTGCCATCAGCGATTCTGCGGGACAGGGGGTCAATGAGCAGTTCTTC
CDR3 protein: CAISDSAGQGVNEQFF

CDR3 length: 13
V gene: TRBV2
clone size: NA
J gene: TRBJ2-1
D gene: TRBD1
CDR3 DNA: TGTGCCAGCAGTGGACAGGGGGGCAATGAGCAGTTCTTC
CDR3 protein: CASSGQGGNEQFF

CDR3 length: 16
V gene: TRBV5-1
clone size: few
J gene: TRBJ1-3
D gene: TRBD1
CDR3 DNA: TGCGCCAGCAGCTTGGAACAGGGGGCGGCTGGAAACACCATATATTTT
CDR3 protein: CASSLEQGAAGNTIYF

CDR3 length: 14
V gene: TRBV18
clone size: NA
J gene: TRBJ1-1
D gene: TRBD1
CDR3 DNA: TGTGCCAGCTCACTCTCGGGACAGGGCACTGAAGCTTTCTTT
CDR3 protein: CASSLSGQGTEAFF

CDR3 length: 14
V gene: TRBV30
clone size: NA
J gene: TRBJ1-2
D gene: NA
CDR3 DNA: TGTGCCTGGAGTAGGGACAATCCCGGCTATGGCTACACCTTC
CDR3 protein: CAWSRDNPGYGYTF

CDR3 length: 13
V gene: TRBV6-5
clone size: NA
J gene: TRBJ1-5
D gene: NA
CDR3 DNA: TGTGCCAGCAGTTTCCAGTTCAATCAGCCCCAGCATTTT
CDR3 protein: CASSFQFNQPQHF

CDR3 length: 15
V gene: TRBV5-1
clone size: NA
J gene: TRBJ1-5
D gene: TRBD1
CDR3 DNA: TGCGCCAGCAGCTTGGATGGGACAGTCAATCAGCCCCAGCATTTT
CDR3 protein: CASSLDGTVNQPQHF

CDR3 length: 14
V gene: TRBV19
clone size: NA
J gene: TRBJ1-5
D gene: NA
CDR3 DNA: TGTGCCAGTACGCCCCACAGTAGCAATCAGCCCCAGCATTTT
CDR3 protein: CASTPHSSNQPQHF

CDR3 length: 14
V gene: TRBV5-1
clone size: NA
J gene: TRBJ2-5
D gene: NA
CDR3 DNA: TGCGCCAGCAGCTTGGAGCAGGGGTTAAAGACCCAGTACTTC
CDR3 protein: CASSLEQGLKTQYF

CDR3 length: 15
V gene: TRBV7-2
clone size: NA
J gene: TRBJ2-1
D gene: NA
CDR3 DNA: TGTGCCAGCAGCTTGGGTGGACGGGGGTCGGATGAGCAGTTCTTC
CDR3 protein: CASSLGGRGSDEQFF

CDR3 length: 13
V gene: TRBV20-1
clone size: few
J gene: TRBJ1-2
D gene: NA
CDR3 DNA: TGCAGTGCTAGTACTGGGGGCGGCTATGGCTACACCTTC
CDR3 protein: CSASTGGGYGYTF

CDR3 length: 14
V gene: TRBV5-1
clone size: NA
J gene: TRBJ1-1
D gene: TRBD1
CDR3 DNA: TGCGCCAGCAGCCTCGACAGGGTTGGAACTGAAGCTTTCTTT
CDR3 protein: CASSLDRVGTEAFF